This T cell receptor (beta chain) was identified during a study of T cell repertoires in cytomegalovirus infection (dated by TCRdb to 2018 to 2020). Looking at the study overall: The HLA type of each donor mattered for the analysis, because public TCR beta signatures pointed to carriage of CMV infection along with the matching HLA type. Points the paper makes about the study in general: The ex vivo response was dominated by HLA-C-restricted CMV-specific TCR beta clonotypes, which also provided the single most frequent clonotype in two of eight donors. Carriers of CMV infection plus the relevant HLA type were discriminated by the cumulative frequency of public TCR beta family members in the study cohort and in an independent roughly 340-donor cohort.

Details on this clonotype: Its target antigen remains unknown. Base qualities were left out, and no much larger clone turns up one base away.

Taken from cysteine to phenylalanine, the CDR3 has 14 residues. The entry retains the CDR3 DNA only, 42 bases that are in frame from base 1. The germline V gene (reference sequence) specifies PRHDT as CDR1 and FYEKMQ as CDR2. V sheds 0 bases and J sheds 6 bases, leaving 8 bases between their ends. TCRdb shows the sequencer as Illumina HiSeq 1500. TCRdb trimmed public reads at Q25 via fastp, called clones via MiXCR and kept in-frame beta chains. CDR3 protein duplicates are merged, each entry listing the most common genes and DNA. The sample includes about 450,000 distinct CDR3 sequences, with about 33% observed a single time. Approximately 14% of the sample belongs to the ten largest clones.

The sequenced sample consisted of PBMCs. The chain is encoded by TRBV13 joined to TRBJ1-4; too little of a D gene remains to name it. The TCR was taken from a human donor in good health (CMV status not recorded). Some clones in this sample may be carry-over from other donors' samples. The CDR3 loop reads CASSLGDADEKLFF. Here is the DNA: TGTGCCAGCAGCTTAGGTGATGCTGATGAAAAACTGTTTTTT.